The entry below gives a single TCR beta chain sequence along with its context. This entry belongs to a study of blood T cell repertoires in COVID-19. About the study: Collection of acute and convalescent COVID-19 samples took place in the United States, Italy and Spain. The analysed material was cDNA or gDNA that came from T cells, B-cell-depleted T cells, or PBMCs.

Trimming stripped 4 bases from V and 4 bases from J, with 26 bases between. The V gene's germline CDR1 is PRHDT and CDR2 FYEKMQ (reference sequence). This CDR3 is built from 19 residues. TCRdb's table, derived via immunoSEQ multiplex PCR, lists solely in-frame clones and lacks some. The table shows 150,000 to 200,000 clones, with around 85% occurring only once. The sequenced sample consisted of peripheral blood. The chain joins TRBV13 to TRBJ2-1; D might be TRBD1 (10 bases). This clonotype was sampled from a human donor with active or convalescent COVID-19. The donor label of this sample is uncertain. The chain's CDR3 is CASSSRTGGAGGGYNEQFF. The CDR3 DNA is TGTGCCAGCAGCTCTAGGACAGGGGGAGCGGGAGGAGGGTACAATGAGCAGTTCTTC.